Listed here are 20 T cell receptor beta chains from one sample, sequenced in a study of T cells in Graves' hyperthyroidism and ophthalmopathy. RNA transcripts served as the template for amplifying TCR beta CDR3 regions. In the first-round RT-PCR of the TCR CDR3, the HTBI primer set was used. Using its own MiXCR run on the multiplex PCR reads, TCRdb lists one record per CDR3 protein. The top ten hold roughly 19% of the sample, which has around 350,000 distinct CDR3 sequences, over 12% seen once. The specimen was blood. All receptors come from a woman aged 55-69 years with Graves' ophthalmopathy.

As for this clonotype: Being one base from a much bigger clone, this may be a read error. The chain recombines TRBV6-2 or TRBV6-3 with TRBJ2-2; D uncertain. In germline, CDR1 is MNHEY, CDR2 SVGEGT. CDR3 length: 16 residues. Trimming left V 0 bases short and J 1 base short, with 9 bases between. In DNA form, the CDR3 reads TGTGCCAGCAGTTACTCGCCAAGGAGGAACACCGGGGAGCTGTTTTTT. The encoded protein is CASSYSPRRNTGELFF.

This sequence joins TRBV18 and TRBJ2-2; 8 nucleotides align to TRBD1. Germline V gene data show CDR1 as KGHSH and CDR2 as LQKENI. This CDR3 region has 16 residues. Trimming took 2 bases from V and 3 from J; bases not matched to a gene: 5. The CDR3 sequence is CASSPGTGAYTGELFF. For the CDR3, the DNA is TGTGCCAGCTCACCAGGGACAGGCGCCTACACCGGGGAGCTGTTTTTT.

This clonotype was counted at least ten times. This chain links TRBV6-1 with TRBJ2-5, with 9 bases lining up with TRBD2. Germline V gene data show CDR1 as MNHNS and CDR2 as SASEGT. CDR3 length: 15 residues. J was trimmed by 5 bases and V by 10 bases; bases with no gene match: 14. As DNA, the CDR3 is TGTGCCACCCAAAGGGGACTAGCATTTTTGGAGACCCAGTACTTC. Amino acid sequence: CATQRGLAFLETQYF.

This clonotype was seen repeatedly, ten times or more. This chain connects TRBV5-1 to TRBJ2-7, with D possibly TRBD1 on 5 matching bases. V lost 4 bases and J 13 bases, leaving 30 bases between the germline ends. Germline CDR1 and CDR2: SGHRS and YFSETQ. CDR3 length equals 16 residues. The CDR3 region has the DNA TGCGCCAGCAGCAACACGACAGACCCTACAGCCTACGAGCTTTACTTC. Amino acid sequence: CASSNTTDPTAYELYF.

At least ten counts were recorded for this clonotype. The V and J genes are TRBV20-1 and TRBJ2-1; 8 bases fit TRBD2. This CDR3 has 14 amino acids. V was pared by 6 bases and J by 9 bases, with 13 bases of the junction left unmatched. In germline, CDR1 is DFQATT, CDR2 SNEGSKA (reference sequence). The chain's CDR3 is CSASTGTRGGEQFF. The CDR3 nucleotides read TGCAGTGCCTCTACCGGGACTAGGGGAGGTGAGCAGTTCTTC.

In its sample, this clonotype was seen many times. The chain combines TRBV6-1 with TRBJ1-1; 8 bases are shared with TRBD1. Per germline, CDR1 MNHNS and CDR2 SASEGT. J gave up 4 bases and V 6 bases, and 4 bases lay outside the gene matches. The CDR3 is 13 amino acids. In nucleotides, the CDR3 is TGTGCCAGCAGGCTAACAGGGGGCACTGAAGCTTTCTTT. Residues: CASRLTGGTEAFF.

This chain connects TRBV30 to TRBJ1-5, with 8 bases fitting TRBD1. Germline V gives CDR1 GTSNPN, CDR2 SVGIG (reference sequence). This CDR3 has 14 amino acids. The junction had 7 bases not matched to a gene; V was cut back by 4 bases and J by 5 bases. The CDR3 loop reads CAWNPGTGYQPQHF. CDR3 in DNA: TGTGCCTGGAATCCCGGGACAGGTTATCAGCCCCAGCATTTT.

At least ten counts were recorded for this clonotype. J is TRBJ2-2 and V is TRBV7-2; 10 positions agree with TRBD2. Trimming cost V 5 bases and J 1 base; bases outside gene matches: 1. Germline CDR1 is SGHTA and CDR2 is FQGNSA. The CDR3 sequence is 15 residues long. CDR3 DNA sequence: TGTGCCAGCAGCCGGACTAGCGGGAACACCGGGGAGCTGTTTTTT. Translation gives CASSRTSGNTGELFF.

The chain recombines TRBV6-5 with TRBJ1-5; 7 bases line up with TRBD1. This CDR3 comprises 13 residues. V lost 6 bases to trimming and J lost 10 bases; unmatched junction nucleotides: 9. Germline-derived CDR1 and CDR2 are MNHEY and SVGAGI. The CDR3 nucleotides read TGTGCCAGCAGATTAGGGGGCTCCGGACCCCAGCATTTT. This sequence encodes CASRLGGSGPQHF.

At least ten counts were recorded for this clonotype. The V call is TRBV20-1, the J call TRBJ1-5, with a tentative D call TRBD1 (6 bases). The germline gives CDR1 DFQATT, CDR2 SNEGSKA (reference sequence). Trimming removed 3 bases from V and 4 bases from J, with 25 bases in between. This CDR3 is built from 18 residues. The CDR3 sequence: CSARPLVVGTFSNQPQHF. Here the CDR3 DNA reads TGCAGTGCTAGGCCTCTCGTAGTTGGGACATTCTCGAATCAGCCCCAGCATTTT.

This clonotype occurred many times. This chain links TRBV28 with TRBJ2-1; D unresolved. V lost 3 bases and J 12 bases, leaving 15 bases between the germline ends. The CDR3 has 13 residues. Per the germline V gene, CDR1 is MDHEN and CDR2 is SYDVKM. Here the CDR3 DNA reads TGTGCCAGCAGTTTGCCTAGTTCAGGTGGGCAGTTCTTC. This sequence encodes CASSLPSSGGQFF.

This clonotype has ten or more counts. The J gene is TRBJ2-3, the V gene TRBV11-2; D remains unclear. The CDR3 is 13 amino acids. The germline CDR1 and CDR2 sequences are SGHAT and FQNNGV. The V gene lost 5 bases and the J gene lost 0 bases, with 6 bases spanning the gap. DNA of the CDR3: TGTGCCAGCAGCCCCGACAGCACAGATACGCAGTATTTT. Its protein is CASSPDSTDTQYF.

The CDR3 reads CASSPNRGVHQETQYF. The CDR3 DNA follows: TGTGCCAGCAGCCCCAACAGGGGGGTTCACCAAGAGACCCAGTACTTC. The chain has TRBV28 and TRBJ2-5, with TRBD1 matching over 8 bases. Germline V gene data show CDR1 as MDHEN and CDR2 as SYDVKM. There are 16 residues in the CDR3. J was trimmed by 0 bases and V by 6 bases; bases with no gene match: 9.

This clonotype showed up many times. CDR3 bases: TGTGCCAGCAGCTTAGCGCCATTGGGGCCCCACTATGAGCAGTTCTTC. It translates to CASSLAPLGPHYEQFF. The chain uses TRBV7-9 and TRBJ2-1; the D gene is possibly TRBD1 (5 bases). V was trimmed by 0 bases and J by 8 bases, leaving 17 bases between them. The CDR3 has 16 amino acids. Germline loops: CDR1 SEHNR, CDR2 FQNEAQ (reference sequence).

This clonotype was recorded many times. The chain couples TRBV27 to TRBJ2-7; possible D gene TRBD1, 6 bases. V lost 3 bases, J lost 6 bases, and 15 bases lay in between. The germline V gene has CDR1 MNHEY and CDR2 SMNVEV (reference sequence). The CDR3 has 14 residues. The CDR3 reads CASSLGPLGGEQYF. CDR3 DNA: TGTGCCAGCAGTTTGGGACCCCTAGGGGGCGAGCAGTACTTC.

The rearrangement joins TRBV6-2 or TRBV6-3 to TRBJ2-1; 15 nucleotides align to TRBD2. This CDR3 has 17 amino acids. Germline CDR1 reads MNHEY; CDR2 reads SVGEGT. V gave up 2 bases and J gave up 8 bases; unmatched junction bases: 7. CDR3 nucleotides: TGTGCCAGCAGTTACGCCGGACTAGCGGGAGGGCCGCATGAGCAGTTCTTC. Residues: CASSYAGLAGGPHEQFF.

A remark on this clonotype: With a much larger clone just one base away, this may be a read error. The chain carries TRBV2 and TRBJ2-7, with TRBD1 matching over 9 bases. This CDR3 comprises 15 residues. The germline CDR1 and CDR2 sequences are SNHLY and FYNNEI. J was trimmed by 3 bases and V by 5 bases; bases with no gene match: 8. This CDR3 is CASSRGLGQGYEQYF. The CDR3 DNA reads as TGTGCCAGCAGTAGAGGGTTGGGACAGGGCTACGAGCAGTACTTC.

In its sample, this clonotype was seen many times. The chain uses TRBV7-8 and TRBJ2-1; TRBD2 aligns across 11 bases. J gave up 4 bases and V 3 bases, and 5 bases lay outside the gene matches. CDR3 size: 16 residues. CDR1 SGHVS and CDR2 FQNEAQ come from the germline V gene. The chain's CDR3 is CASSLGTSGGYNEQFF. CDR3 bases: TGTGCCAGCAGCTTGGGGACTAGCGGAGGGTACAATGAGCAGTTCTTC.

In its sample, this clonotype was seen many times. The V call is TRBV20-1, the J call TRBJ1-5; D remains ambiguous. Germline loops: CDR1 DFQATT, CDR2 SNEGSKA (reference sequence). This CDR3 is built from 12 residues. The germline V and J ends were trimmed by 2 bases and 2 bases, with 4 bases remaining between them. The CDR3 coding sequence is TGCAGTGCTAGAATCGGCAATCAGCCCCAGCATTTT. Protein sequence: CSARIGNQPQHF.

This clonotype was seen many times. The chain links TRBV9 to TRBJ2-3; D is uncertain. V was clipped by 0 bases and J by 1 base, with 6 bases between them. Germline CDR1 and CDR2: SGDLS and YYNGEE. CDR3 length: 14 residues. The CDR3 protein is CASSVESGTDTQYF. CDR3 nucleotide sequence: TGTGCCAGCAGCGTAGAGTCAGGCACAGATACGCAGTATTTT. Complete variable domain (other parts from reference TRBV9 and TRBJ2-3): DSGVTQTPKHLITATGQRVTLRCSPRSGDLSVYWYQQSLDQGLQFLIQYYNGEERAKGNILERFSAQQFPDLHSELNLSSLELGDSALYFCASSVESGTDTQYFGPGTRLTVL.